The rows below give T cell receptor beta chains drawn from one sample of a study of blood T cell repertoires in COVID-19. The protocol was immunoSEQ multiplex PCR, while the TCRdb copy is restricted to in-frame clones and leaves out a portion. Of around 150,000 clones in the sample, over 80% are singletons; the top ten hold roughly 6.4%. Material for sequencing was PBMCs or T cells enriched from blood (not recorded which). The receptors derive from a middle-aged woman who had recovered from COVID-19. Both conserved end residues are part of each CDR3. D genes are given only for firm matches. Where a row states a size, it is once, few, many or the class of an expanded clone; other rows omit it.

>TRBJ1-2|TRBD1|.|TRBV19
CASSGQGRLDYGYTF
TGTGCCAGTAGCGGACAGGGCCGGTTGGACTATGGCTACACCTTC
>TRBJ1-2|TRBD1|.|TRBV2
CASSVQGAYGYTF
TGTGCCAGCAGTGTGCAGGGGGCTTATGGCTACACCTTC
>TRBJ2-1|.|.|TRBV5-5
CASSADQRSDEQFF
TGTGCCAGCAGCGCGGACCAGCGGTCTGATGAGCAGTTCTTC
>TRBJ1-4|TRBD1|.|TRBV6-5
CASSYYPGTEEKLFF
TGTGCCAGCAGTTACTATCCGGGGACAGAAGAAAAACTGTTTTTT
>TRBJ1-6|.|.|TRBV7-3
CASSLEVGSPLHF
TGTGCCAGCAGCTTAGAGGTTGGGTCACCCCTCCACTTT
>TRBJ2-1|TRBD2|few|TRBV30
CAWSVGSGSTNEQFF
TGTGCCTGGAGTGTAGGTAGCGGGAGTACTAATGAGCAGTTCTTC
>TRBJ2-7|.|.|TRBV29-1
CSVEEEGNSYEQYF
TGCAGCGTTGAAGAGGAGGGGAACTCCTACGAGCAGTACTTC
>TRBJ2-5|TRBD1|.|TRBV19
CASSITGGLETQYF
TGTGCCAGTAGTATAACAGGGGGCCTGGAGACCCAGTACTTC
>TRBJ1-2|.|.|TRBV10-3
CATTGKEGYTF
TGTGCCACCACGGGGAAGGAGGGCTACACCTTC
>TRBJ1-1|.|many|TRBV4-1
CASSQESRGTEAFF
TGCGCCAGCAGCCAAGAATCCCGGGGGACTGAAGCTTTCTTT
>TRBJ1-2|.|.|TRBV7-9
CASSPAGAGGYTF
TGTGCCAGCAGCCCCGCCGGGGCGGGAGGCTACACCTTC
>TRBJ1-2|.|.|TRBV6-6
CASSYSQANYGYTF
TGTGCCAGCAGTTACTCCCAGGCTAACTATGGCTACACCTTC
>TRBJ2-5|.|.|TRBV1
CTSSQACGGANETQYF
TGCACCAGCAGCCAGGCATGCGGGGGGGCGAATGAGACCCAGTACTTC
>TRBJ1-2|.|.|TRBV5-4
CASSLRGNYGYTF
TGTGCCAGCAGCTTGCGGGGGAACTATGGCTACACCTTC
>TRBJ1-3|.|.|TRBV14
CASSPYGGFSSGNTIYF
TGTGCCAGCAGCCCCTATGGGGGGTTTTCCTCTGGAAACACCATATATTTT
>TRBJ2-2|.|.|TRBV9
CASSVVTDGGELFF
TGTGCCAGCAGCGTAGTTACAGACGGCGGGGAGCTGTTTTTT
>TRBJ2-3|TRBD2|.|TRBV19
CASSIGAGSADTQYF
TGTGCCAGTAGTATAGGAGCGGGGAGCGCAGATACGCAGTATTTT
>TRBJ2-6|.|.|TRBV3-1/TRBV3-2
CASSHLAVSGANVLTF
TGTGCCAGCAGCCATCTCGCAGTCTCTGGGGCCAACGTCCTGACTTTC
>TRBJ1-1|.|.|TRBV6-5
CASRPYQGNTEAFF
TGTGCCAGCAGGCCTTACCAGGGGAACACTGAAGCTTTCTTT
>TRBJ2-1|TRBD2|.|TRBV18
CASPTVRRGGFNEQFF
TGTGCCAGCCCCACCGTTCGGCGGGGGGGTTTCAATGAGCAGTTCTTC
>TRBJ2-5|.|.|TRBV7-6
CASSPTGSGLYQETQYF
TGTGCCAGCAGCCCAACGGGAAGCGGACTGTACCAAGAGACCCAGTACTTC
>TRBJ2-2|TRBD1|.|TRBV25-1
CASKGAGQGNTGELFF
TGTGCCAGCAAAGGTGCAGGACAGGGTAACACCGGGGAGCTGTTTTTT
>TRBJ1-5|TRBD1|.|TRBV6-6
CASSISPGTGSQPQHF
TGTGCCAGCAGTATTTCTCCCGGGACAGGTAGTCAGCCCCAGCATTTT
>TRBJ1-5|.|.|TRBV10-2
CASREGGVQPQHF
TGCGCCAGCAGGGAGGGGGGCGTTCAGCCCCAGCATTTT
>TRBJ1-2|.|.|TRBV30
CAQRQPKAHFNYGYTF
TGTGCCCAGAGACAGCCTAAAGCCCACTTTAACTATGGCTACACCTTC
>TRBJ1-4|TRBD1|.|TRBV2
CASSRQGDEKLFF
TGTGCCAGCAGCAGACAGGGGGATGAAAAACTGTTTTTT
>TRBJ2-7|TRBD1|once|TRBV4-1
CASSTRTGGHEQYF
TGCGCCAGCAGCACCCGGACAGGGGGCCACGAGCAGTACTTC
>TRBJ1-3|.|.|TRBV29-1
CSAGGVSGNTIYF
TGCAGCGCGGGGGGCGTTTCTGGAAACACCATATATTTT
>TRBJ2-5|TRBD1|.|TRBV3-1/TRBV3-2
CASSPFRDSPQETQYF
TGTGCCAGCAGCCCATTCCGGGACAGCCCTCAAGAGACCCAGTACTTC
>TRBJ2-3|.|.|TRBV18
CASSLGLGTDTQYF
TGTGCCAGCTCCCTCGGACTGGGCACCGATACGCAGTATTTT
>TRBJ2-7|TRBD2|.|TRBV5-5
CASSLAGGRAREQYF
TGTGCCAGCAGCTTGGCGGGCGGGAGGGCGCGTGAGCAGTACTTC
>TRBJ2-7|TRBD2|.|TRBV6-5
CASSQQVAGVGEQYF
TGTGCCAGCAGTCAACAAGTGGCGGGAGTAGGTGAGCAGTACTTC
>TRBJ2-5|TRBD2|few|TRBV13
CASSLGLAGGQETQYF
TGTGCCAGCAGCCTAGGTCTAGCGGGAGGGCAAGAGACCCAGTACTTC
>TRBJ2-1|TRBD1|few|TRBV14
CASSQAPGQGQFF
TGTGCCAGCAGCCAAGCACCGGGACAGGGACAGTTCTTC
>TRBJ1-4|.|.|TRBV19
CASTTGYNEKLFF
TGTGCCAGTACGACAGGTTACAATGAAAAACTGTTTTTT
>TRBJ2-5|TRBD1|once|TRBV9
CASSLRTGGETQYF
TGTGCCAGCAGCCTCAGGACAGGGGGAGAGACCCAGTACTTC
>TRBJ1-4|.|.|TRBV28
CASSFTGATNEKLFF
TGTGCCAGCAGTTTCACGGGGGCAACTAATGAAAAACTGTTTTTT
>TRBJ2-1|TRBD1|.|TRBV5-1
CASRRGPGQGTYNEQFF
TGCGCCAGCAGGAGGGGGCCGGGACAGGGGACCTACAATGAGCAGTTCTTC
>TRBJ1-3|.|.|TRBV14
CASSQGDISFPGNTIYF
TGTGCCAGCAGCCAAGGGGACATCAGCTTCCCGGGAAACACCATATATTTT
>TRBJ2-2|TRBD1|.|TRBV5-1
CASSFKPGQGIGELFF
TGCGCCAGCAGCTTCAAACCGGGACAGGGCATCGGGGAGCTGTTTTTT
>TRBJ2-3|TRBD2|once|TRBV10-3
CAIRNGGDTQYF
TGTGCCATCCGGAACGGGGGGGATACGCAGTATTTT
>TRBJ2-7|.|.|TRBV5-8
CASRPRGNGYEQYF
TGTGCCAGCAGACCCCGGGGGAATGGCTACGAGCAGTACTTC
>TRBJ1-5|.|.|TRBV27
CASSSQGTQPQHF
TGTGCCAGCAGCTCGCAGGGGACTCAGCCCCAGCATTTT
>TRBJ1-1|.|.|TRBV5-4
CASRTDRNTEAFF
TGTGCCAGCAGAACCGACAGGAACACTGAAGCTTTCTTT
>TRBJ1-1|.|.|TRBV13
CASSLPTEGTEAFF
TGTGCCAGCAGCTTACCGACGGAGGGCACTGAAGCTTTCTTT
>TRBJ1-5|.|.|TRBV10-1
CASRQYQPQHF
TGCGCCAGCAGACAGTACCAGCCCCAGCATTTT
>TRBJ2-1|TRBD2|.|TRBV11-3
CASSLGEGYGAYNEQFF
TGTGCCAGCAGCTTAGGGGAGGGTTACGGGGCCTACAATGAGCAGTTCTTC
>TRBJ2-5|.|few|TRBV12-3/TRBV12-4
CASRGSQETQYF
TGTGCCAGCCGGGGAAGTCAAGAGACCCAGTACTTC
>TRBJ1-3|TRBD1|.|TRBV5-1
CASSKGQNLGNTIYF
TGCGCCAGCAGTAAGGGACAGAATCTGGGAAACACCATATATTTT
>TRBJ1-2|TRBD1|.|TRBV30
CAWSALQTGSGYTF
TGTGCCTGGAGTGCCCTACAGACAGGGTCTGGCTACACCTTC
>TRBJ2-2|TRBD1|.|TRBV9
CASSKTGGGFVDSNTGELFF
TGTGCCAGCAGCAAGACAGGGGGCGGTTTCGTGGACTCGAACACCGGGGAGCTGTTTTTT
>TRBJ2-7|TRBD2|.|TRBV18
CASSPAGTSGYEQYF
TGTGCCAGCTCGCCGGCCGGGACTAGCGGGTACGAGCAGTACTTC
>TRBJ1-5|.|.|TRBV19
CASSQGRDQPQHF
TGTGCCAGTAGTCAGGGGAGGGATCAGCCCCAGCATTTT
>TRBJ2-1|TRBD2|.|TRBV15
CATSRKTSGSWNEQFF
TGTGCCACCAGCAGGAAGACTAGCGGGAGTTGGAATGAGCAGTTCTTC
>TRBJ2-1|.|.|TRBV24-1
CATSVAGYNEQFF
TGTGCCACCAGTGTAGCAGGGTACAATGAGCAGTTCTTC
>TRBJ1-1|TRBD1|.|TRBV6-5
CASSPQGGWNTEAFF
TGTGCCAGCAGTCCCCAGGGGGGCTGGAACACTGAAGCTTTCTTT
>TRBJ2-3|TRBD2|many|TRBV11-3
CASSLGRREIPDTQYF
TGTGCCAGCAGCTTAGGCCGGCGGGAGATCCCAGATACGCAGTATTTT
>TRBJ1-6|TRBD1|.|TRBV2
CASNMDRSNSPLHF
TGTGCCAGCAATATGGACAGGAGTAATTCACCCCTCCACTTT